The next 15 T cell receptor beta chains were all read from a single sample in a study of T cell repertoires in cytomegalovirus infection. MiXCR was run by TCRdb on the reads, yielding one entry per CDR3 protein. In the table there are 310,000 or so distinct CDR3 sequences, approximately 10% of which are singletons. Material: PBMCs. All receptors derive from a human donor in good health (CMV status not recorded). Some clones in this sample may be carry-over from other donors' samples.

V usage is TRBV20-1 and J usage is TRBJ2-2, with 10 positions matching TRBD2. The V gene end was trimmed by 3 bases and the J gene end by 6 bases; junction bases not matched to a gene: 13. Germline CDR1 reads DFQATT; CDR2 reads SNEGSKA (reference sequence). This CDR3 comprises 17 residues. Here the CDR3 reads CSASIASGGFSAGELFF. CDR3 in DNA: TGCAGTGCTAGTATTGCTAGCGGGGGCTTCAGCGCCGGGGAGCTGTTTTTT.

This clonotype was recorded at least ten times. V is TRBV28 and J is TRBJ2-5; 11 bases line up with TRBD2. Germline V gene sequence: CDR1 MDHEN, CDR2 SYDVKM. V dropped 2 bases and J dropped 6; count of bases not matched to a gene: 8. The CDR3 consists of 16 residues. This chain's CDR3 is CASSLVPSGGTQTQYF. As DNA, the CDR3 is TGTGCCAGCAGTTTAGTTCCTAGCGGGGGGACCCAGACCCAGTACTTC.

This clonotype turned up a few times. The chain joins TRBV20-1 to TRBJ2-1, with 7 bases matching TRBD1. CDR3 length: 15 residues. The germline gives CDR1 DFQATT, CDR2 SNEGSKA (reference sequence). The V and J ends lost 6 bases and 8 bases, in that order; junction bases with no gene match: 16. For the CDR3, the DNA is TGCAGTGCCAATAGTCAGACCCAGGGGGTCCATGAGCAGTTCTTC. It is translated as CSANSQTQGVHEQFF.

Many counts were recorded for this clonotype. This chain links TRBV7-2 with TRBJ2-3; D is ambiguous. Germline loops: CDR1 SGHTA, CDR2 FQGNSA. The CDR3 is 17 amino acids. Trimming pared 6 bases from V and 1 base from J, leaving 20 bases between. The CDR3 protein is CASRSSPSRLRTDTQYF. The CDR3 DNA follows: TGTGCCAGCAGATCCTCCCCGTCCCGCCTTCGCACAGATACGCAGTATTTT. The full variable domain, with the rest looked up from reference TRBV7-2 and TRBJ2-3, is GAGVSQSPSNKVTEKGKDVELRCDPISGHTALYWYRQSLGQGLEFLIYFQGNSAPDKSGLPSDRFSAERTGGSVSTLTIQRTQQEDSAVYLCASRSSPSRLRTDTQYFGPGTRLTVL.

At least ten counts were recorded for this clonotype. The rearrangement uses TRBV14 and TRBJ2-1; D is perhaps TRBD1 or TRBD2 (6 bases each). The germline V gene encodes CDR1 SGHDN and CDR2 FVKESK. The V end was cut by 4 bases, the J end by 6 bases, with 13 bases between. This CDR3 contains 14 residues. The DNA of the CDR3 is TGTGCCAGCAGCCTACTAGGAGGGGGCAATGAGCAGTTCTTC. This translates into CASSLLGGGNEQFF.

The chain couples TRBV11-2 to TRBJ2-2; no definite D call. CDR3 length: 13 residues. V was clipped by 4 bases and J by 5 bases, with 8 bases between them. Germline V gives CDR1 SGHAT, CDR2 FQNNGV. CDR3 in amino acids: CASSSTLTGELFF. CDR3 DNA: TGTGCCAGCAGCTCTACCTTAACCGGGGAGCTGTTTTTT.

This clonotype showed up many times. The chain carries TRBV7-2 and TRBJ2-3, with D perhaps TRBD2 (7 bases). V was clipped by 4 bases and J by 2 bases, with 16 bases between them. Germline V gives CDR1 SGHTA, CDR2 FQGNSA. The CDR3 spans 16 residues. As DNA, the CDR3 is TGTGCCAGCAGCTCGTCGGACAGCGGGGTCACAGATACGCAGTATTTT. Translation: CASSSSDSGVTDTQYF.

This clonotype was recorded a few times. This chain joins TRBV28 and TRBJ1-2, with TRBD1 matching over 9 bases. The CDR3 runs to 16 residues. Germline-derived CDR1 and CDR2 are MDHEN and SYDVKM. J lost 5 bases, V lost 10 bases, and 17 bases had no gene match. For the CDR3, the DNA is TGTGCCACCATCCTTTTACAGGGGGCGGAGCGATATGGCTACACCTTC. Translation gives CATILLQGAERYGYTF.

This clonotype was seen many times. The CDR3 DNA is TGTGCCAGCAGAAGGACAGGGGCCCTTAATGAAAAACTGTTTTTT. This encodes CASRRTGALNEKLFF. The rearrangement uses TRBV7-8 and TRBJ1-4; 9 nucleotides line up with TRBD1. Germline V gene lookup returns CDR1 SGHVS and CDR2 FQNEAQ. The CDR3 is made up of 15 amino acids. V was clipped by 6 bases and J by 4 bases; unmatched bases: 6.

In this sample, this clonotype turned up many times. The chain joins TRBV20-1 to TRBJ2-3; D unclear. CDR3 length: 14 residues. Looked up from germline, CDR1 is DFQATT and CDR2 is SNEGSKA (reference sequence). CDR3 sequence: CSARSSASTDTQYF. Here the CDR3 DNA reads TGCAGCGCGAGGAGTAGTGCTAGCACAGATACGCAGTATTTT.

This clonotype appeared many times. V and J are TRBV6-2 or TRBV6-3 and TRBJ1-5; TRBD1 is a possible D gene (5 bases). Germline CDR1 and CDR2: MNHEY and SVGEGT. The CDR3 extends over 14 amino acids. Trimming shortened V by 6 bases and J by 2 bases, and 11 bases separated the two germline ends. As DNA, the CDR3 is TGTGCCAGCAGAGGGGACCTTGGCAATCAGCCCCAGCATTTT. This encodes CASRGDLGNQPQHF.

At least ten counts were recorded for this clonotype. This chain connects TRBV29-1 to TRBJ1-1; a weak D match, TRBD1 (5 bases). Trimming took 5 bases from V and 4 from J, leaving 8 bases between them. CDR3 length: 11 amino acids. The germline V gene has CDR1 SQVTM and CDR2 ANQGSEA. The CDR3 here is CSVSGGTEAFF. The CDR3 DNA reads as TGCAGCGTTTCCGGGGGCACTGAAGCTTTCTTT.

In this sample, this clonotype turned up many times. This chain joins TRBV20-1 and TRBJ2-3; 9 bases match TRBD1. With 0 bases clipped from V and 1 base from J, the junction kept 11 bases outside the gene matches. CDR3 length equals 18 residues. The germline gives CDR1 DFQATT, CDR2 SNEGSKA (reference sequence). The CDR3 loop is CSARDGGQGKGGTDTQYF. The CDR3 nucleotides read TGCAGTGCTAGAGATGGGGGACAGGGTAAAGGCGGCACAGATACGCAGTATTTT.

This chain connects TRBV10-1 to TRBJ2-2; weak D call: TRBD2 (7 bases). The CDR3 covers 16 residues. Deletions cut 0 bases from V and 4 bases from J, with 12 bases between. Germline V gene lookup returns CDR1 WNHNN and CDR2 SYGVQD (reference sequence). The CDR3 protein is CASSESGGLGTGELFF. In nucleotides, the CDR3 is TGCGCCAGCAGTGAGTCGGGGGGGCTTGGCACCGGGGAGCTGTTTTTT.

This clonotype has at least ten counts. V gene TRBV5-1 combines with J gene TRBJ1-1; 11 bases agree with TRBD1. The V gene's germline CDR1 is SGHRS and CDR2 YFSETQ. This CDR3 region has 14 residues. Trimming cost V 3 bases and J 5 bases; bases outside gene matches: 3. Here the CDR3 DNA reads TGCGCCAGCAGCTCCGGGACAGGGGGGACTGAAGCTTTCTTT. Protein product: CASSSGTGGTEAFF.